The 8 T cell receptor beta chains presented below share a single source sample, sequenced in a study of metastatic and nonmetastatic thyroid tumors. With MiXCR, TCRdb called clones anew from the PCR reads. Among about 6,400 clones, roughly a third were seen once, and the ten largest hold about 21%. None of the patients had undergone any treatment ahead of thyroid surgery. Sequenced sample: tumor tissue. The receptors here all came from a female donor with papillary thyroid cancer or a benign thyroid nodule (not recorded which). Some clones in this sample may be carry-over from other donors' samples.

In this sample, this clone turned up a few times. This sequence joins TRBV6-2 or TRBV6-3 and TRBJ1-6; perhaps TRBD1 as D (5 bases). V gave up 6 bases and J gave up 8 bases, with 20 bases separating them. Germline V gene sequence: CDR1 MNHEY, CDR2 SVGEGT. This CDR3 spans 16 amino acids. The CDR3 DNA reads as TGTGCCAGCAGCCCGGACACGGACCGACTTTATTCACCCCTCCACTTT. Translated: CASSPDTDRLYSPLHF.

This clone was seen a few times. The chain is built from TRBV6-1 and TRBJ2-7; D is possibly TRBD2 (5 bases). The CDR3 totals 15 residues. V was trimmed by 5 bases and J by 7 bases, leaving 21 bases between them. Looked up from germline, CDR1 is MNHNS and CDR2 is SASEGT. The chain's CDR3 is CASSSDGGLGREQYF. The CDR3 DNA reads TGTGCCAGCAGTTCGGACGGCGGTCTGGGGAGAGAGCAGTACTTC.

The rearrangement uses TRBV5-1 and TRBJ2-7; D possibly matches TRBD1 or TRBD2 (5 bases each). Trimming removed 4 bases from V and 9 bases from J, with 20 bases in between. Per germline, CDR1 SGHRS and CDR2 YFSETQ. This CDR3 contains 14 residues. The CDR3 DNA reads TGCGCCAGCAGCACCGGGACCCCTACGACGGGGCAGTACTTC. Amino acids: CASSTGTPTTGQYF.

This clone is labeled medium-sized. The chain is built from TRBV6-1 and TRBJ1-5; D is uncertain. The germline V gene has CDR1 MNHNS and CDR2 SASEGT. The CDR3 contains 15 residues. Between the trimmed V and J ends, which lost 1 base and 3 bases, there was a span of 10 bases. CDR3 in amino acids: CASSEGGTVNQPQHF. CDR3 coding DNA: TGTGCCAGCAGTGAAGGTGGAACAGTCAATCAGCCCCAGCATTTT.

This chain connects TRBV7-2 to TRBJ2-5; TRBD2 might be the D (5 bases). This CDR3 region has 13 residues. V shed 4 bases and J shed 6 bases, with 12 bases lying between them. CDR1 and CDR2 from the germline V gene are SGHTA and FQGNSA. The CDR3 protein is CASSSATGKTQYF. The CDR3 DNA reads as TGTGCCAGCAGCTCCGCAACCGGGAAGACCCAGTACTTC.

The chain employs TRBV6-1 and TRBJ1-5; tentatively, D is TRBD1 (5 bases). Germline V gene data show CDR1 as MNHNS and CDR2 as SASEGT. Trimming took off 0 bases at V and 14 bases at J, with 8 bases between the two ends. The CDR3 covers 11 residues. CDR3 sequence: CASSEARGKHF. DNA of the CDR3: TGTGCCAGCAGTGAAGCGCGGGGGAAGCATTTT.

In its sample, this clone was seen a few times. The V gene is TRBV19, the J gene TRBJ2-7; 7 bases line up with TRBD2. V shed 1 base and J 3 bases; nucleotides not matched to a gene: 3. CDR3 length equals 14 residues. From germline, CDR1 is LNHDA and CDR2 SQIVND (reference sequence). The CDR3 DNA reads as TGTGCCAGTAGTATAGGCGGGGAGGGCTACGAGCAGTACTTC. Protein: CASSIGGEGYEQYF.

This chain links TRBV30 with TRBJ2-1, with D perhaps matching TRBD1 (6 bases). The germline CDR1 and CDR2 sequences are GTSNPN and SVGIG (reference sequence). The CDR3 sequence is 13 residues long. The V end was cut by 2 bases, the J end by 4 bases, with 9 bases between. The CDR3 sequence: CAWSQDRYNEQFF. The CDR3 bases are TGTGCCTGGAGTCAAGACAGGTACAATGAGCAGTTCTTC. The variable domain in full, with the rest retrieved from reference TRBV30 and TRBJ2-1, is SQTIHQWPATLVQPVGSPLSLECTVEGTSNPNLYWYRQAAGRGLQLLFYSVGIGQISSEVPQNLSASRPQDRQFILSSKKLLLSDSGFYLCAWSQDRYNEQFFGPGTRLTVL.